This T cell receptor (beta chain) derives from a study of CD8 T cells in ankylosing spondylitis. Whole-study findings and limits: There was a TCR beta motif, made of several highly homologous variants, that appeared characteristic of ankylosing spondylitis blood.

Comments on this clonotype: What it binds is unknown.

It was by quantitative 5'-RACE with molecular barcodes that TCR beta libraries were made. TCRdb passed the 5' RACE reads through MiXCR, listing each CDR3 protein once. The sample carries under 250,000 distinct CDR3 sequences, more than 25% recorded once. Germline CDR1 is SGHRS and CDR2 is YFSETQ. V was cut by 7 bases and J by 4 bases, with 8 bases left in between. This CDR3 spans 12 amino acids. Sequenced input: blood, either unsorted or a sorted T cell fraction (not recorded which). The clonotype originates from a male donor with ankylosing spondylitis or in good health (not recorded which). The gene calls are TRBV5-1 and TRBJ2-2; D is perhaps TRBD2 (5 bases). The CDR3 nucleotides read TGCGCCAGCCTGGGGAGCACCGGGGAGCTGTTTTTT. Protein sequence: CASLGSTGELFF.